This TCR beta chain was profiled in a study of T cells in localized non-small cell lung cancer. Whole-study findings and limits: Longer overall survival accompanied higher blood T cell density. Uninvolved adjacent lung showed peak T cell clonality, exceeding tumor. Heterogeneity cannot be ruled out, as sequencing used one tumor region only. Turning up in adjacent lung were a median roughly 60 of the top 100 tumor clones.

Germline CDR1 reads MNHNS; CDR2 reads SASEGT. The CDR3 covers 14 residues. V shed 10 bases and J shed 0 bases, with 12 bases lying between them. Profiling relied on immunoSEQ multiplex PCR, and the TCRdb table lists in-frame clones only, not all of them. This table has approximately 65,000 clones, roughly 76% appearing once. This clone was seen a handful of times. The antigen is not known. The origin of this receptor is a man aged 40 to 70 with stage II lung adenocarcinoma. Sample: PBMCs, taken before any cancer treatment. The chain has TRBV6-1 and TRBJ2-2; D gene unclear. The CDR3 nucleotides are TGTGCCACCGCAGAATGGTCGAACACCGGGGAGCTGTTTTTT. This gives the protein CATAEWSNTGELFF.